This entry lists 29 T cell receptor beta chains sequenced from one sample in a study of T cells in localized non-small cell lung cancer. Assay: immunoSEQ multiplex PCR; the TCRdb copy retains only in-frame clones and omits some. The sample yields around 36,000 clones, 81% seen once. Sequenced material: peripheral blood mononuclear cells, taken before any cancer treatment. The receptors derive from a male donor at least 60 years old with stage II lung adenocarcinoma.

V gene TRBV4-1 combines with J gene TRBJ1-1; D is uncertain. This CDR3 is built from 15 residues. The ends were cut back, 1 base at V and 1 base at J, with 10 bases in the middle. From germline, CDR1 is MGHRA and CDR2 YSYEKL. CDR3 DNA sequence: TGCGCCAGCAGCCAAGGGAGGACGAGGAACACTGAAGCTTTCTTT. This translates into CASSQGRTRNTEAFF.

The V and J genes are TRBV7-8 and TRBJ1-2; 8 positions match TRBD1. J was trimmed by 8 bases and V by 5 bases; bases with no gene match: 13. The germline CDR1 and CDR2 sequences are SGHVS and FQNEAQ. The CDR3 contains 15 residues. The CDR3 nucleotides read TGTGCCAGCAGCCCTGGACAGGGAGAGTTGAGAGGCTACACCTTC. Protein product: CASSPGQGELRGYTF.

This clone was observed once. V usage is TRBV6-4 and J usage is TRBJ1-1; D is unclear. Germline V gene sequence: CDR1 MRHNA, CDR2 SNTAGT. This CDR3 is 13 amino acids long. With 4 bases removed from V and 0 bases from J, the gap between germline ends came to 6 bases. DNA of the CDR3: TGTGCCAGCAGTGCCACAATGAACACTGAAGCTTTCTTT. Translating it yields CASSATMNTEAFF.

The CDR3 coding sequence is TGTGCCAGAAGCGTAATATTTGGAAACACCATATATTTT. It specifies CARSVIFGNTIYF. The V gene is TRBV5-3, the J gene TRBJ1-3; no definite D call. Being an ORF, TRBV5-3 has a function that is uncertain. V lost 4 bases and J lost 3, with 8 bases in between. CDR3 length: 13 amino acids.

This clone turned up a few times. The rearrangement links TRBV5-5 to TRBJ2-2; D not resolved. Germline values: CDR1 SGHKS, CDR2 YYEKEE (reference sequence). V was shortened by 5 bases and J by 4 bases, with 9 bases between the two germline ends. The CDR3 covers 13 residues. Here the CDR3 DNA reads TGTGCCAGCAGACAAATTGGCACCGGGGAGCTGTTTTTT. Protein: CASRQIGTGELFF.

The V call is TRBV5-5, the J call TRBJ1-1, with a possible D match to TRBD1 (5 bases). The V gene lost 0 bases and the J gene lost 4 bases, with 10 bases spanning the gap. Per germline, CDR1 SGHKS and CDR2 YYEKEE (reference sequence). The CDR3 is made up of 14 amino acids. DNA for the CDR3: TGTGCCAGCAGCTTGGGGGGGTACGGCACTGAAGCTTTCTTT. Amino acids: CASSLGGYGTEAFF.

The chain carries TRBV4-2 and TRBJ1-3; D is ambiguous. Germline lookup yields CDR1 LGHNA and CDR2 YNFKEQ. Trimming pared 8 bases from V and 8 bases from J, leaving 13 bases between. There are 12 residues in the CDR3. CDR3 DNA sequence: TGTGCCAGCGGCAGCACTCGGGACACCATATATTTT. Translating it yields CASGSTRDTIYF.

The rearrangement uses TRBV10-3 and TRBJ1-1; the D gene is possibly TRBD1 (5 bases). V lost 3 bases and J 7 bases, leaving 9 bases between the germline ends. Germline V gene sequence: CDR1 ENHRY, CDR2 SYGVKD. This CDR3 spans 12 amino acids. In nucleotides, the CDR3 is TGTGCCATCAGTGAAATGGGACGTGAAGCTTTCTTT. Protein: CAISEMGREAFF.

The genes are TRBV18 and TRBJ1-1; TRBD1 matches 7 bases. CDR1 is KGHSH, CDR2 LQKENI, per germline. The junction had 6 bases not matched to a gene; V was cut back by 4 bases and J by 1 base. The CDR3 sequence is 15 residues long. This CDR3 reads CASSQVDRPNTEAFF. The CDR3 coding sequence is TGTGCCAGCTCACAGGTGGACAGGCCGAACACTGAAGCTTTCTTT.

J is TRBJ1-2 and V is TRBV30; no reliable D call. V was trimmed by 3 bases and J by 4 bases, leaving 12 bases between them. This CDR3 has 13 amino acids. CDR1 is GTSNPN and CDR2 is SVGIG in the germline V gene (reference sequence). DNA of the CDR3: TGTGCCTGGAGCCTTGGGGAGGTCTATGGCTACACCTTC. It translates to CAWSLGEVYGYTF.

V and J are TRBV28 and TRBJ2-1, with 7 bases identical to TRBD1. The CDR3 has 18 amino acids. Germline V gene lookup returns CDR1 MDHEN and CDR2 SYDVKM. With 11 bases clipped from V and 4 bases from J, the junction kept 23 bases outside the gene matches. CDR3 nucleotide sequence: TGTGCCTCAGCAAGTCAACTTGTACAGGGGACGGCGTACAATGAGCAGTTCTTC. Translated, it gives CASASQLVQGTAYNEQFF.

J is TRBJ2-1 and V is TRBV7-9; TRBD2 matches at 10 bases. V shed 3 bases and J 7 bases; nucleotides not matched to a gene: 9. The length of the CDR3 is 16 residues. Germline loops: CDR1 SEHNR, CDR2 FQNEAQ (reference sequence). The CDR3 bases are TGTGCCAGCAGCTTGGGGGGAGCGGGAGGGCGGAATGAGCAGTTCTTC. Translation gives CASSLGGAGGRNEQFF. Full variable domain (remainder filled in from reference TRBV7-9 and TRBJ2-1): DTGVSQNPRHKITKRGQNVTFRCDPISEHNRLYWYRQTLGQGPEFLTYFQNEAQLEKSRLLSDRFSAERPKGSFSTLEIQRTEQGDSAMYLCASSLGGAGGRNEQFFGPGTRLTVL.

This chain joins TRBV6-1 and TRBJ1-5; 10 nucleotides line up with TRBD1. Germline lookup yields CDR1 MNHNS and CDR2 SASEGT. The CDR3 is 15 amino acids. V shed 8 bases, J shed 4 bases, and the junction held 8 bases outside the gene matches. CDR3 amino acids: CASSRDRGSNQPQHF. The CDR3, as DNA: TGTGCCAGCTCCCGGGACAGGGGATCTAATCAGCCCCAGCATTTT.

Here the CDR3 DNA reads TGTGCCAGCAGCCCCCCTGTAGGAGGGAGGAATGAAAAACTGTTTTTT. Amino acid sequence: CASSPPVGGRNEKLFF. The chain carries TRBV7-9 and TRBJ1-4; D ambiguous. The germline V gene encodes CDR1 SEHNR and CDR2 FQNEAQ (reference sequence). The CDR3 totals 16 residues. V was pared by 5 bases and J by 5 bases, with 18 bases between.

V and J are TRBV19 and TRBJ2-1, with a tentative D call TRBD2 (6 bases). V was shortened by 9 bases and J by 1 base, with 10 bases between the two germline ends. The CDR3 is 13 amino acids. Germline V gives CDR1 LNHDA, CDR2 SQIVND (reference sequence). The CDR3 region is CASGGQSYNEQFF. Here the CDR3 DNA reads TGTGCCAGCGGGGGTCAATCCTACAATGAGCAGTTCTTC.

The chain carries TRBV30 and TRBJ1-4, with D unresolved. This CDR3 has 13 residues. CDR1 GTSNPN and CDR2 SVGIG come from the germline V gene (reference sequence). Trimming cost V 3 bases and J 8 bases, with 13 bases left between them. The CDR3 bases are TGTGCCTGGAGCCCCCAGGTTGGAGAAAAACTGTTTTTT. It codes for CAWSPQVGEKLFF. Full variable domain (remainder filled in from reference TRBV30 and TRBJ1-4): SQTIHQWPATLVQPVGSPLSLECTVEGTSNPNLYWYRQAAGRGLQLLFYSVGIGQISSEVPQNLSASRPQDRQFILSSKKLLLSDSGFYLCAWSPQVGEKLFFGSGTQLSVL.

The V and J genes are TRBV7-9 and TRBJ2-2; D tentatively fits TRBD1 or TRBD2 (6 bases each). The CDR3 loop spans 13 amino acids. Germline V gives CDR1 SEHNR, CDR2 FQNEAQ (reference sequence). Trimming stripped 8 bases from V and 2 bases from J, with 9 bases between. As DNA, the CDR3 is TGTGCCAGCGGAGGGGGAAACACCGGGGAGCTGTTTTTT. This codes for CASGGGNTGELFF.

This chain links TRBV30 with TRBJ1-2; no reliable D call. CDR1 and CDR2 from the germline V gene are GTSNPN and SVGIG (reference sequence). This CDR3 region has 16 residues. Trimming removed 3 bases at V and 0 bases at J, with 17 bases between. The CDR3: CAWRRRILLANYGYTF. CDR3 bases: TGTGCCTGGAGAAGGAGGATATTGTTAGCTAACTATGGCTACACCTTC.

This chain connects TRBV6-5 to TRBJ1-1; TRBD1 agrees at 7 bases. V lost 4 bases and J lost 1; bases outside the gene matches: 3. The CDR3 totals 14 residues. Germline V gene data show CDR1 as MNHEY and CDR2 as SVGAGI. CDR3 DNA sequence: TGTGCCAGCAGTTGGGACAGAGGGAACACTGAAGCTTTCTTT. Residues: CASSWDRGNTEAFF.

The genes are TRBV5-1 and TRBJ1-2, with TRBD1 as a possible D gene (5 bases). With 4 bases removed from V and 0 bases from J, the gap between germline ends came to 16 bases. Germline CDR1 SGHRS, CDR2 YFSETQ. CDR3 length equals 16 residues. Here the CDR3 DNA reads TGCGCCAGCAGCCCGGCGAGACAGTTGACTAACTATGGCTACACCTTC. Protein: CASSPARQLTNYGYTF.

The chain uses TRBV11-2 and TRBJ2-3, with no clear D. There are 15 residues in the CDR3. Germline V gives CDR1 SGHAT, CDR2 FQNNGV. V dropped 2 bases and J dropped 0 bases, with 9 bases sitting between them. CDR3 DNA sequence: TGTGCCAGCAGCTTAACTTGGACGAGCACAGATACGCAGTATTTT. It is translated as CASSLTWTSTDTQYF. The full variable domain, completed using reference TRBV11-2 and TRBJ2-3, is EAGVAQSPRYKIIEKRQSVAFWCNPISGHATLYWYQQILGQGPKLLIQFQNNGVVDDSQLPKDRFSAERLKGVDSTLKIQPAKLEDSAVYLCASSLTWTSTDTQYFGPGTRLTVL.

The chain has TRBV6-6 and TRBJ1-5; D is uncertain. From germline, CDR1 is MNHNY and CDR2 SVGAGI (reference sequence). The CDR3 loop spans 13 amino acids. The ends were cut back, 5 bases at V and 7 bases at J, with 12 bases in the middle. This chain's CDR3 is CASSRPEEQPQHF. In DNA, the CDR3 is TGTGCCAGCAGTCGACCCGAAGAGCAGCCCCAGCATTTT.

Only a few counts were recorded for this clone. V is TRBV7-9 and J is TRBJ1-6; weak D call: TRBD1 (6 bases). Germline loops: CDR1 SEHNR, CDR2 FQNEAQ (reference sequence). The CDR3 contains 15 residues. V lost 7 bases and J 7 bases, leaving 17 bases between the germline ends. The CDR3 loop reads CASILGNRDNSPLHF. The CDR3, as DNA: TGTGCCAGCATCCTGGGAAACAGGGACAATTCACCCCTCCACTTT. The full variable domain, its missing parts supplied by reference TRBV7-9 and TRBJ1-6, is DTGVSQNPRHKITKRGQNVTFRCDPISEHNRLYWYRQTLGQGPEFLTYFQNEAQLEKSRLLSDRFSAERPKGSFSTLEIQRTEQGDSAMYLCASILGNRDNSPLHFGNGTRLTVT.

This chain connects TRBV29-1 to TRBJ2-7; no reliable D call. V dropped 7 bases and J dropped 1 base, with 8 bases sitting between them. The CDR3 spans 11 residues. Germline V CDR1 and CDR2: SQVTM, ANQGSEA. DNA of the CDR3: TGCAGCGCCATTCGGTCCTACGAGCAGTACTTC. Protein product: CSAIRSYEQYF.

The CDR3 sequence: CASSSKLAASYNEQFF. The DNA of the CDR3 is TGTGCCAGCAGCTCCAAACTAGCGGCCTCCTACAATGAGCAGTTCTTC. V usage is TRBV5-6 and J usage is TRBJ2-1; 8 bases align to TRBD2. This CDR3 is built from 16 residues. Germline lookup yields CDR1 SGHDT and CDR2 YYEEEE. V lost 3 bases to trimming and J lost 0 bases; unmatched junction nucleotides: 5. The variable domain in full, with the rest retrieved from reference TRBV5-6 and TRBJ2-1, is DAGVTQSPTHLIKTRGQQVTLRCSPKSGHDTVSWYQQALGQGPQFIFQYYEEEERQRGNFPDRFSGHQFPNYSSELNVNALLLGDSALYLCASSSKLAASYNEQFFGPGTRLTVL.

The chain uses TRBV2 and TRBJ2-1, with 8 nucleotides matching TRBD2. CDR3 length: 14 residues. The V gene's germline CDR1 is SNHLY and CDR2 FYNNEI. Germline trimming cut 6 bases from V and 2 bases from J; bases unmatched to any gene: 3. The CDR3 here is CASRAGAAYNEQFF. The CDR3 DNA follows: TGTGCCAGCAGAGCGGGAGCGGCCTACAATGAGCAGTTCTTC.

The rearrangement joins TRBV19 to TRBJ1-1; tentative D call: TRBD1 (5 bases). Germline V CDR1 and CDR2: LNHDA, SQIVND (reference sequence). This CDR3 is 14 amino acids long. V lost 7 bases and J 6 bases, leaving 18 bases between the germline ends. For the CDR3, the DNA is TGTGCCAGTACCATGGGGCAGGGAAGTCCTGAAGCTTTCTTT. This codes for CASTMGQGSPEAFF.

The V gene is TRBV27, the J gene TRBJ2-1, with D perhaps being TRBD1 or TRBD2 (6 bases each). This CDR3 has 17 amino acids. Germline CDR1 is MNHEY and CDR2 is SMNVEV (reference sequence). V shed 4 bases and J shed 0 bases, with 16 bases lying between them. The DNA of the CDR3 is TGTGCCAGCAGTTCAGGGGCTAGCGAAAACTCCTACAATGAGCAGTTCTTC. Translating gives CASSSGASENSYNEQFF.

This chain's CDR3 is CASGPGRGEQFF. In nucleotides, the CDR3 is TGTGCCAGCGGTCCCGGACGTGGGGAGCAGTTCTTC. The chain uses TRBV7-9 and TRBJ2-1; D is undetermined. The V gene lost 8 bases and the J gene lost 10 bases, with 15 bases spanning the gap. CDR1 and CDR2 (germline): SEHNR, FQNEAQ (reference sequence). This CDR3 is built from 12 residues.